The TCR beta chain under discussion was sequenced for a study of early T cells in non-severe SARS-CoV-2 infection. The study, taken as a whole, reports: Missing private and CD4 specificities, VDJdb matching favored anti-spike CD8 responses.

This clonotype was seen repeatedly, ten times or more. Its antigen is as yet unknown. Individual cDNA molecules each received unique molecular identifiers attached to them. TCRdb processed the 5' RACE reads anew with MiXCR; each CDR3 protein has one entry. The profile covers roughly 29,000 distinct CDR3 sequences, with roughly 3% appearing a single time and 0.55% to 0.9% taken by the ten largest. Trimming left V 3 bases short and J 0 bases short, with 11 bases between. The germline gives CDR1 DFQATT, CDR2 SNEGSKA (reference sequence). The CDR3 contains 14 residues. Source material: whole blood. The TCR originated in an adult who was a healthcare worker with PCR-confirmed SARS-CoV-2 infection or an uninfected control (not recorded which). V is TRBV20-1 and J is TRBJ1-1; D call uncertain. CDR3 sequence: CSASDPLLNTEAFF. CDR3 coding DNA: TGCAGTGCTAGTGACCCCCTCCTGAACACTGAAGCTTTCTTT.